This T cell receptor (beta chain) is drawn from a study of blood T cell repertoires in COVID-19. Overall study context: Samples representing acute and convalescent COVID-19 were sourced from the United States, Italy and Spain. T cells, B-cell-depleted T cells, or PBMCs supplied cDNA or gDNA.

Sequencing was performed with immunoSEQ multiplex PCR; in TCRdb, only in-frame clones are kept and a portion is missing. The sample lists over 200,000 clones; about 85% were seen once. CDR1 and CDR2 from the germline V gene are SGHTS and YDEGEE. V dropped 4 bases and J dropped 2 bases, with 12 bases sitting between them. The CDR3 runs to 15 residues. The gene calls are TRBV5-8 and TRBJ1-4; D may be TRBD1 (6 bases). This clonotype originated in a man aged 60 to 75 who had recovered from COVID-19. Sequencing was carried out using peripheral blood. CDR3 DNA: TGTGCCAGCAGCCGCGAGGGGGGGACTAATGAAAAACTGTTTTTT. Translation gives CASSREGGTNEKLFF.